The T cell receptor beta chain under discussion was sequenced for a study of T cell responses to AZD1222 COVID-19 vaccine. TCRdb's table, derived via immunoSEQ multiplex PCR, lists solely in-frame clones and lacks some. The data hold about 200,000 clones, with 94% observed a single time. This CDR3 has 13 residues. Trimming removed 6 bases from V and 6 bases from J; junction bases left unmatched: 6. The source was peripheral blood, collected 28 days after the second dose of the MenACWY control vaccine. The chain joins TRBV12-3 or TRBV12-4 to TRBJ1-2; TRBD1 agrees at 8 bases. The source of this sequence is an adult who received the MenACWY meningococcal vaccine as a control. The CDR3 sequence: CASRQTGADGYTF. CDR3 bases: TGTGCCAGCAGGCAGACAGGGGCTGATGGCTACACCTTC.